A selection of T cell receptor beta chains follows, all from one sample in a study of blood T cell repertoires in COVID-19. Sequenced by immunoSEQ multiplex PCR; TCRdb stores in-frame clones only, minus some. The sample holds over 300,000 clones; around nine tenths are singletons and the top ten take over 0.9%. The specimen sequenced was PBMCs or T cells enriched from blood (not recorded which). These receptors originate from a woman aged 25 to 39 with acute COVID-19. Both conserved end residues are part of each CDR3. Each record gives: V gene, clone size, D gene, J gene, CDR3 protein, CDR3 DNA. The D gene is left open where the match is weak. Expanded clones are given a class, and other clones once, few, many or no size at all.

V gene: TRBV3-1/TRBV3-2
clone size: NA
D gene: NA
J gene: TRBJ2-7
CDR3 protein: CASSQGAQGLSSYEQYF
CDR3 DNA: TGTGCCAGCAGCCAAGGGGCGCAGGGCCTGTCTTCCTACGAGCAGTACTTC

V gene: TRBV2
clone size: NA
D gene: NA
J gene: TRBJ2-7
CDR3 protein: CASTTGWDEQYF
CDR3 DNA: TGTGCCAGCACCACAGGTTGGGATGAGCAGTACTTC

V gene: TRBV15
clone size: NA
D gene: TRBD1
J gene: TRBJ1-2
CDR3 protein: CATSRGDYRGKNGYTF
CDR3 DNA: TGTGCCACCAGCAGAGGGGACTACAGGGGGAAGAATGGCTACACCTTC

V gene: TRBV24-1
clone size: NA
D gene: NA
J gene: TRBJ2-7
CDR3 protein: CATSDRNSYEQYF
CDR3 DNA: TGTGCCACCAGTGACAGGAACTCCTACGAGCAGTACTTC

V gene: TRBV5-1
clone size: NA
D gene: TRBD1
J gene: TRBJ2-2
CDR3 protein: CASSLEGQGMAGELFF
CDR3 DNA: TGCGCCAGCAGCTTAGAGGGACAGGGGATGGCCGGGGAGCTGTTTTTT

V gene: TRBV29-1
clone size: NA
D gene: NA
J gene: TRBJ1-1
CDR3 protein: CSVEPGEQAFF
CDR3 DNA: TGCAGCGTTGAACCGGGGGAGCAAGCTTTCTTT

V gene: TRBV7-2
clone size: NA
D gene: TRBD2
J gene: TRBJ2-7
CDR3 protein: CASSPLSGTSGSWEQYF
CDR3 DNA: TGTGCCAGCAGCCCTCTCTCGGGGACTAGCGGCTCCTGGGAGCAGTACTTC

V gene: TRBV27
clone size: NA
D gene: NA
J gene: TRBJ1-5
CDR3 protein: CASSRSRGNLNQPQHF
CDR3 DNA: TGTGCCAGCAGCCGAAGTCGGGGGAATCTGAATCAGCCCCAGCATTTT

V gene: TRBV10-2
clone size: NA
D gene: NA
J gene: TRBJ1-3
CDR3 protein: CASSESGSSGTIYF
CDR3 DNA: TGCGCCAGCAGTGAGAGCGGCTCCTCGGGCACCATATATTTT

V gene: TRBV6-1
clone size: once
D gene: NA
J gene: TRBJ1-6
CDR3 protein: CASSEKVVGQGVNSPLHF
CDR3 DNA: TGTGCCAGCAGTGAAAAGGTAGTGGGGCAGGGCGTAAATTCACCCCTCCACTTT

V gene: TRBV20-1
clone size: NA
D gene: TRBD1
J gene: TRBJ2-5
CDR3 protein: CSASGQGEETQYF
CDR3 DNA: TGCAGTGCTAGTGGACAGGGGGAAGAGACCCAGTACTTC

V gene: TRBV2
clone size: once
D gene: NA
J gene: TRBJ1-2
CDR3 protein: CAIQGELWESRGYTF
CDR3 DNA: TGTGCCATCCAGGGTGAGCTCTGGGAATCCCGGGGCTACACCTTC

V gene: TRBV9
clone size: NA
D gene: TRBD1
J gene: TRBJ2-7
CDR3 protein: CASSPLLTGFEQYF
CDR3 DNA: TGTGCCAGCAGCCCGCTGCTGACAGGGTTCGAGCAGTACTTC

V gene: TRBV27
clone size: NA
D gene: NA
J gene: TRBJ2-7
CDR3 protein: CASSANGQLEGYEQYF
CDR3 DNA: TGTGCCAGCAGTGCCAATGGGCAGCTTGAGGGCTACGAGCAGTACTTC

V gene: TRBV5-1
clone size: NA
D gene: TRBD1
J gene: TRBJ2-2
CDR3 protein: CASSSQTGTGTGELFF
CDR3 DNA: TGCGCCAGCAGCTCCCAAACCGGGACAGGGACCGGGGAGCTGTTTTTT

V gene: TRBV25-1
clone size: NA
D gene: TRBD1
J gene: TRBJ2-7
CDR3 protein: CASSVPGGEQYF
CDR3 DNA: TGTGCCAGCAGTGTACCAGGGGGCGAGCAGTACTTC